This is a list of T cell receptor beta chains from one sample in a study of shared clonotypes between healthy human individuals. The protocol was immunoSEQ multiplex PCR, while the TCRdb copy is restricted to in-frame clones and leaves out a portion. The table shows about 2,500,000 clones, with 90% to 95% occurring only once. Sequencing was done on a sample of naive CD4+ T cells sorted from blood. These receptors were obtained from a young man in good health. Each CDR3 is given with its conserved first and last residue. Each record gives: CDR3 DNA, CDR3 protein, D gene, J gene, clone size, V gene. The D gene is left open where the match is weak. Clone sizes are given selectively: once, few, many, or a class where the clone is expanded.

DNA: TGTGCCAGCAGACCCCCGGGACTTTCCTTGTACGAGCAGTACTTC
CDR3: CASRPPGLSLYEQYF
D: .
J: TRBJ2-7
size: .
V: TRBV6-5

DNA: TGTGCCATCAGTGAGCAGGGGGAGTCGAACACTGAAGCTTTCTTT
CDR3: CAISEQGESNTEAFF
D: TRBD1
J: TRBJ1-1
size: few
V: TRBV10-3

DNA: TGTGCCAGCAGTCCCCCGGGAGGCCTGGGGACTGAAGCTTTCTTT
CDR3: CASSPPGGLGTEAFF
D: .
J: TRBJ1-1
size: once
V: TRBV25-1

DNA: TGTGCCAGCAGCTCGACAGGGGGATCCTACGAGCAGTACTTC
CDR3: CASSSTGGSYEQYF
D: TRBD1
J: TRBJ2-7
size: .
V: TRBV5-6

DNA: TGTGCCAGCAGCCCAGACAGGGTTCAGTACTTC
CDR3: CASSPDRVQYF
D: TRBD1
J: TRBJ2-4
size: .
V: TRBV7-2

DNA: TGTGCCAGCAGCCAAAGGAGAACTAGCGGGACCCAAGAGACCCAGTACTTC
CDR3: CASSQRRTSGTQETQYF
D: TRBD2
J: TRBJ2-5
size: .
V: TRBV14

DNA: TGTGCCTGGAATTATGTAGATACGCAGTATTTT
CDR3: CAWNYVDTQYF
D: .
J: TRBJ2-3
size: .
V: TRBV30

DNA: TGTGCCAGCAGCCTAGGGCGGGACAGGGGGCTTTCCGAGCAGTACTTC
CDR3: CASSLGRDRGLSEQYF
D: TRBD1
J: TRBJ2-7
size: .
V: TRBV11-3

DNA: TGTGCCAGCTCCCCGGGACTAGCGGGGACATACAATGAGCAGTTCTTC
CDR3: CASSPGLAGTYNEQFF
D: TRBD2
J: TRBJ2-1
size: .
V: TRBV18

DNA: TGTGCCAGCTCACCATCAGAGATCTACGAGCAGTACTTC
CDR3: CASSPSEIYEQYF
D: .
J: TRBJ2-7
size: .
V: TRBV18

DNA: TGTGCCAGTAGTATACGCAGCCACCTAGCTAATTCACCCCTCCACTTT
CDR3: CASSIRSHLANSPLHF
D: .
J: TRBJ1-6
size: once
V: TRBV19

DNA: TGTGCCAGCTCACAATCCCCAGGTGAAGCTTTCTTT
CDR3: CASSQSPGEAFF
D: .
J: TRBJ1-1
size: .
V: TRBV18

DNA: TGTGCCAGCAGCGCCGCCCGGGGCACTGAAGCTTTCTTT
CDR3: CASSAARGTEAFF
D: .
J: TRBJ1-1
size: .
V: TRBV9

DNA: TGTGCCAGCAGCTTGTCGGGTGAGGCTGAAGCTTTCTTT
CDR3: CASSLSGEAEAFF
D: .
J: TRBJ1-1
size: few
V: TRBV5-4

DNA: TGCGCCAGCAGCGCCGCCGGGACCTACGAGCAGTACTTC
CDR3: CASSAAGTYEQYF
D: .
J: TRBJ2-7
size: .
V: TRBV5-1

DNA: TGCGCCAGCAGCGGGTGGACGGAAGGGAATGAAAAACTGTTTTTT
CDR3: CASSGWTEGNEKLFF
D: .
J: TRBJ1-4
size: .
V: TRBV4-1

DNA: TGCGCCAGCAGCGGGAGTTTGAGCTCCTACGAGCAGTACTTC
CDR3: CASSGSLSSYEQYF
D: .
J: TRBJ2-7
size: .
V: TRBV5-1

DNA: TGTGCCAGCAGCTTAGACTGGGCGGGGGAAGAGACCCAGTACTTC
CDR3: CASSLDWAGEETQYF
D: TRBD2
J: TRBJ2-5
size: few
V: TRBV5-4

DNA: TGTGCCTGGAGTCCACGGGGGGAATTACCCCCGTATAATTCACCCCTCCACTTT
CDR3: CAWSPRGELPPYNSPLHF
D: .
J: TRBJ1-6
size: .
V: TRBV30

DNA: TGCGCCAGCAGGGAGGGCGCCAATTCACCCCTCCACTTT
CDR3: CASREGANSPLHF
D: .
J: TRBJ1-6
size: .
V: TRBV5-1

DNA: TGTGCCTGGAGTGTATCGCGAAACACCATATATTTT
CDR3: CAWSVSRNTIYF
D: .
J: TRBJ1-3
size: .
V: TRBV30

DNA: TGTGCCAGCAGTCCCTACCCGGGACAGAACACTGAAGCTTTCTTT
CDR3: CASSPYPGQNTEAFF
D: .
J: TRBJ1-1
size: .
V: TRBV28

DNA: TGTGCCAGCTCACCGGGTGGCAGCGCGAACACCGGGGAGCTGTTTTTT
CDR3: CASSPGGSANTGELFF
D: .
J: TRBJ2-2
size: .
V: TRBV18

DNA: TGTGCCAGTAGTACCTCGGATTGGGGTCAGCCCCAGCATTTT
CDR3: CASSTSDWGQPQHF
D: .
J: TRBJ1-5
size: .
V: TRBV19

DNA: TGTGCCAGCTCACCAGGGGGACTAAGGTCAGATACGCAGTATTTT
CDR3: CASSPGGLRSDTQYF
D: TRBD2
J: TRBJ2-3
size: .
V: TRBV18

DNA: TGTGCCAGTAGCAATTGGCCGGGACAGGGGGCATCGGTTGGCTACACCTTC
CDR3: CASSNWPGQGASVGYTF
D: TRBD1
J: TRBJ1-2
size: .
V: TRBV19

DNA: TGCGCCAGCAGCTTCAACCCTACGTCCATCGAGCAGTACTTC
CDR3: CASSFNPTSIEQYF
D: .
J: TRBJ2-7
size: .
V: TRBV5-1

DNA: TGTGCCAGCAGCTTGCTAGCGGGGGGATACAATGAGCAGTTCTTC
CDR3: CASSLLAGGYNEQFF
D: TRBD2
J: TRBJ2-1
size: once
V: TRBV5-4

DNA: TGTGCCAGCAGTTACCCCCTCAGTACAGATACGCAGTATTTT
CDR3: CASSYPLSTDTQYF
D: .
J: TRBJ2-3
size: once
V: TRBV6-6

DNA: TGTGCCAGCAGCGCCCATACAAAGGCGTATGGCTACACCTTC
CDR3: CASSAHTKAYGYTF
D: .
J: TRBJ1-2
size: .
V: TRBV9

DNA: TGTGCCTGGAGCCAGGGCACTAGGGATGAGCAGTTCTTC
CDR3: CAWSQGTRDEQFF
D: .
J: TRBJ2-1
size: .
V: TRBV30

DNA: TGTGCCAGCAGCTTAAGGCGGGGCACAGATACGCAGTATTTT
CDR3: CASSLRRGTDTQYF
D: .
J: TRBJ2-3
size: .
V: TRBV11-2

DNA: TGTGCCAGCAGCCTCCGCGAGACTAGGGCTTTCTTT
CDR3: CASSLRETRAFF
D: .
J: TRBJ1-1
size: few
V: TRBV5-8

DNA: TGCGCCAGCAGTACAGGGGATATCGATGGCTACACCTTC
CDR3: CASSTGDIDGYTF
D: TRBD1
J: TRBJ1-2
size: .
V: TRBV5-1

DNA: TGTGCCAGCAGCTCTCGACAGGCTAGCTCCTACGAGCAGTACTTC
CDR3: CASSSRQASSYEQYF
D: .
J: TRBJ2-7
size: .
V: TRBV11-2

DNA: TGTGCCAGCACGACTAGCGGGGAAGGATCCCAAGAGACCCAGTACTTC
CDR3: CASTTSGEGSQETQYF
D: TRBD2
J: TRBJ2-5
size: .
V: TRBV7-9

DNA: TGTGCCAGCACCCCCGGGGTGGGGTGGGACACTGAAGCTTTCTTT
CDR3: CASTPGVGWDTEAFF
D: .
J: TRBJ1-1
size: .
V: TRBV27

DNA: TGTGCCAGCAGTGAACAGGGGGCGACCACCGGGGAGCTGTTTTTT
CDR3: CASSEQGATTGELFF
D: TRBD1
J: TRBJ2-2
size: .
V: TRBV6-1

DNA: TGTGCCAGCAGCTTGTTGGAGACCCAGTACTTC
CDR3: CASSLLETQYF
D: .
J: TRBJ2-5
size: .
V: TRBV11-2

DNA: TGTGCCAGCAGTTACCTGGCAGGGGGCGTGGATGGCTACACCTTC
CDR3: CASSYLAGGVDGYTF
D: TRBD1
J: TRBJ1-2
size: .
V: TRBV6-6

DNA: TGTGCCAGCGTCGTGAGGGACAATCAGCCCCAGCATTTT
CDR3: CASVVRDNQPQHF
D: .
J: TRBJ1-5
size: .
V: TRBV6-1

DNA: TGCAGCGGGACAGGGGGCGTACTGAACACTGAAGCTTTCTTT
CDR3: CSGTGGVLNTEAFF
D: TRBD1
J: TRBJ1-1
size: .
V: TRBV29-1

DNA: TGTGCCAGCGGCTCCCCGCAGAGTTTAAGTCAGCCCCAGCATTTT
CDR3: CASGSPQSLSQPQHF
D: .
J: TRBJ1-5
size: .
V: TRBV28

DNA: TGTGCCAGCAGCCAAGGGGACGAGCAGTACTTC
CDR3: CASSQGDEQYF
D: .
J: TRBJ2-7
size: .
V: TRBV14

DNA: TGTGCCAGCAGCTTAGGACAGATCCTCTACGAGCAGTACTTC
CDR3: CASSLGQILYEQYF
D: .
J: TRBJ2-7
size: .
V: TRBV7-8